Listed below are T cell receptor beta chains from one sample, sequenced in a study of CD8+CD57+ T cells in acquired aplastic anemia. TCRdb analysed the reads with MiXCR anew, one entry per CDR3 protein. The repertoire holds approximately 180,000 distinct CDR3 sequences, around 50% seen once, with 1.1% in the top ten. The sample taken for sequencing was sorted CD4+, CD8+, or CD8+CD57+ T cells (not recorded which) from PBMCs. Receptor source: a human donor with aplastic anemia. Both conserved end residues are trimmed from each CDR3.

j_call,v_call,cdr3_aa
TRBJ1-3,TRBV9,ASSARQVLGDGNTIY
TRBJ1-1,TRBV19,ASSIPRTGPINTEAF
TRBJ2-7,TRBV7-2,ASSSRTLTYEQY
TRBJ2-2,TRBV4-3,ASSQDLWTANTGELF
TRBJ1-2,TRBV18,ASSPPGSGGYYGYT
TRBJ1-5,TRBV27,ASSFGGNQPQH
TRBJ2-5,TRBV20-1,SARGLGEWETQY
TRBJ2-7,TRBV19,ASSMAQGPPYYEQY
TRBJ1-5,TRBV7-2,ASSLVDTQPQH
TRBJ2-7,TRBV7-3,ASSLAVGGVYEQY
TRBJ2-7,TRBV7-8,ASSLVGAGASSYEQY
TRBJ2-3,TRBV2,ASSGGTGVLGDTQY
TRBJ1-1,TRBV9,ASSVGQGRAGAF
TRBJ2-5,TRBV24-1,ATSDTDFGETQY
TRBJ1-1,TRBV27,ASSLRDGTNTEAF
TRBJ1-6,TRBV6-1,ASSEEGTHYNSPLH
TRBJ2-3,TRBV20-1,SALTSGYTDTQY
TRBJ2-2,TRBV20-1,SARAAAWGTGELF
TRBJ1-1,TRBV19,ASSWRGQTEAF
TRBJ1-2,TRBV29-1,SARQGGYGYT
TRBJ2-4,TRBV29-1,SVEEGQGDIQY
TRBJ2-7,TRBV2,ASRRTAEYEQY
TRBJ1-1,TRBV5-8,ASSLVAPRGDTEAF
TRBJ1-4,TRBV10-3,AISESTGVVEKLF
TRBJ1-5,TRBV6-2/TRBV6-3,ASNTGGRQPQH
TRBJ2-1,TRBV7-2,ANSLSNEQL
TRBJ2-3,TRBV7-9,ASSYSTRTGVSTDTQY
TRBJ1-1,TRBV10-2,ASSETGGSRGTEAF
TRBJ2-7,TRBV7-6,ASSLAGTGLYEQY
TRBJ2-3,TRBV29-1,SVQKAGAQDTQY
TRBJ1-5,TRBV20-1,SASGGQGAQSNQPQH
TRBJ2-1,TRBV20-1,SASRTSGGLNEQF
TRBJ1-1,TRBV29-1,SVPDGNTEAF
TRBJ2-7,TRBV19,ASSIGQDLREQY
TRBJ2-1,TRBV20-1,SARDPRKQF
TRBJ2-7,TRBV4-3,ASSQEIAGGYEQY
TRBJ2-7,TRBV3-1,ASSQGQNVYEQY
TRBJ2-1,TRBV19,ASSLEASSYNEQF
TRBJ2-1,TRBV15,ATSRIGSGYNEQF
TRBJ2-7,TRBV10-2,ASSESGGSYEQY
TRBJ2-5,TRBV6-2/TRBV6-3,ASSYSRETQY
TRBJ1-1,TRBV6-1,AGSQGPGAS
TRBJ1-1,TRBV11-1,ASSPRNANTEAF